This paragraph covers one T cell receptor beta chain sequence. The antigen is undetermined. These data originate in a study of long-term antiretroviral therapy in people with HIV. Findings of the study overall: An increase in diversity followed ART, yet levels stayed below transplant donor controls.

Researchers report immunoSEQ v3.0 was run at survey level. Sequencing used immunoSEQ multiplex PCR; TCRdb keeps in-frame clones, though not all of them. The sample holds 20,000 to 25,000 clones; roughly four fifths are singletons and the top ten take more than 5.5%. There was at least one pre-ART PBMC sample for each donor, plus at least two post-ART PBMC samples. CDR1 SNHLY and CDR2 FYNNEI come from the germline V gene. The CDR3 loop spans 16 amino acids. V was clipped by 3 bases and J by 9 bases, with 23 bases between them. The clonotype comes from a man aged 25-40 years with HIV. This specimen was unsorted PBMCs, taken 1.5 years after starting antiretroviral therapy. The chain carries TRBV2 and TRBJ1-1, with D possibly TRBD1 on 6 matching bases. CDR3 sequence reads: CASSDRGGGATMKAFF. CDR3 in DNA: TGTGCCAGCAGTGATCGAGGAGGGGGGGCCACTATGAAAGCTTTCTTT.